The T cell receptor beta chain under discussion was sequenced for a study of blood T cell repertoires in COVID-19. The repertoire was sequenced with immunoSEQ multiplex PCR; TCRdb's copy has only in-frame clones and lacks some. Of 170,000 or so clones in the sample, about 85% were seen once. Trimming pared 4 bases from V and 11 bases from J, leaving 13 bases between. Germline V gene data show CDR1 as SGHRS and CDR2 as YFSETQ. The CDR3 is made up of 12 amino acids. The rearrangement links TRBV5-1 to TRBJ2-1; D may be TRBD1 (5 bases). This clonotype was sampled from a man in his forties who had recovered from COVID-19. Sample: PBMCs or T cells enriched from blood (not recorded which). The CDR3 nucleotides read TGCGCCAGCAGCACGGACCAGGGCAAGCAGTTCTTC. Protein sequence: CASSTDQGKQFF. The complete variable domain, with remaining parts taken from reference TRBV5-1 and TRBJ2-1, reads KAGVTQTPRYLIKTRGQQVTLSCSPISGHRSVSWYQQTPGQGLQFLFEYFSETQRNKGNFPGRFSGRQFSNSRSEMNVSTLELGDSALYLCASSTDQGKQFFGPGTRLTVL.